One T cell receptor beta chain is described in this entry. This clone was seen just once. The antigen this receptor binds is unknown. Base qualities are not at hand, and no much larger clone is one base apart. From its cysteine to its phenylalanine, the CDR3 spans 18 amino acids. This entry keeps only the CDR3 DNA: 54 bases, framed from base 1. The germline V gene (reference sequence) sets CDR1 to LNHDA and CDR2 to SQIVND. V is cut back by 3 bases and J by 4 bases, with 9 bases in the junction unmatched. Patients with autoimmune disease history or receiving systemic immunosuppression were excluded from the trial. Peripheral blood for TCR sequencing was collected from all dose cohorts at baseline, on cycle 4 day 1, and on cycle 7 day 1. Samples came from an open-label, multicenter, first-in-human phase I dose-escalation trial of ivuxolimab. Adults with locally advanced or metastatic melanoma, renal cell, hepatocellular, or head and neck squamous cell carcinoma were enrolled in the trial. Before TCR sequencing, CD4+ T cells and CD8+ T cells were sorted from peripheral blood as separate populations.

The sample is drawn from a study of OX40 agonist ivuxolimab in advanced cancers. Broadly, across the study: Ivuxolimab, which targeted the costimulatory receptor OX40 (CD134), was an agonistic, fully human IgG2 monoclonal antibody. Intravenous ivuxolimab was administered to patients every 2 weeks at six dose levels: 0.01, 0.1, 0.3, 1.5, 3 and 10 mg/kg. Of the approximately 50 patients in dose escalation, about 19 had hepatocellular carcinoma, some 15 had melanoma, 9 had renal cell carcinoma and 9 had head and neck cancer. A male proportion of almost 85% and a mean age of approximately 55 years, ranging from roughly 23 to 79, were recorded for the dose-escalation cohort. Prior anti-PD-1, anti-PD-L1 or anti-CTLA-4 therapy was permitted, and less than 45% of dose-escalation patients had received checkpoint inhibitors. Partial responses occurred in three dose-escalation patients: two with cutaneous melanoma and one with hepatocellular carcinoma. Peripheral TCRbeta sequencing was intended to test whether TCR sequence diversity was altered and clonal T-cell expansion was caused by ivuxolimab. The paper covers the monotherapy dose-escalation part of the phase I ivuxolimab trial, which included N of about 50 patients.

For sequencing of the TCRbeta CDR3 region, genomic DNA was extracted from the sorted cells. The immunoSEQ Assay was used to sequence the TCRbeta CDR3 regions. As stored in TCRdb, this immuneACCESS dataset retains in-frame rearrangements with V and J assigned. A fraction of the clones does not appear; measured against another copy, unresolved V genes explain less than half of the discrepancy, and the remainder lacks a known reason. This sample comprises about 67,000 clones, over 70% of them detected only once. Of the sample, more than 3.5% falls within the top ten clones. Summary of the overall study and its limitations: The antigen specificity of the clonally expanded peripheral T cells was not determined. After ivuxolimab, expanded clones were on average more numerous among CD8+ T cells than among CD4+ T cells. At doses of 0.1 to 3.0 mg/kg, clonal expansion of both CD4+ and CD8+ T cells in blood was seen between baseline and week 6. In partial responders in the 0.1-3.0 mg/kg groups, normalized peripheral clonal expansion was found to be among the lowest, especially among CD8+ T cells. Low levels of normalized T-cell clonal expansion were also seen in some patients who did not respond.

The sequences come from CD4+ or CD8+ T cells sorted from blood, collected in a trial of the OX40 agonist ivuxolimab. Recombination joined TRBV19 with TRBJ2-1, with 13 middle bases fitting TRBD2. The clonotype comes from an adult with an advanced solid tumor such as melanoma, head and neck, liver or kidney cancer. The DNA sequence is as follows: TGTGCCAGTAGTATTTGGACTAGCGGGAGAAGTTCTTACAATGAGCAGTTCTTC. The translation is CASSIWTSGRSSYNEQFF.